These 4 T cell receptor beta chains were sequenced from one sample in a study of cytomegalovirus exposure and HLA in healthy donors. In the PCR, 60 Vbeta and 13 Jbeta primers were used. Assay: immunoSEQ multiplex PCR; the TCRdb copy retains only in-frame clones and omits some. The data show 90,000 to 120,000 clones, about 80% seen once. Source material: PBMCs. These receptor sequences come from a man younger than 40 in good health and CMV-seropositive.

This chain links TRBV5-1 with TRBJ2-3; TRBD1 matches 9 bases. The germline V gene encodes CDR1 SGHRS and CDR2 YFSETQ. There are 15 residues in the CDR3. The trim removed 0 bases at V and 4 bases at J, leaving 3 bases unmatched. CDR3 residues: CASSLDRGRSDTQYF. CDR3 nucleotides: TGCGCCAGCAGCTTGGACAGGGGGCGCTCAGATACGCAGTATTTT. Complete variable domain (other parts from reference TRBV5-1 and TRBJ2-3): KAGVTQTPRYLIKTRGQQVTLSCSPISGHRSVSWYQQTPGQGLQFLFEYFSETQRNKGNFPGRFSGRQFSNSRSEMNVSTLELGDSALYLCASSLDRGRSDTQYFGPGTRLTVL.

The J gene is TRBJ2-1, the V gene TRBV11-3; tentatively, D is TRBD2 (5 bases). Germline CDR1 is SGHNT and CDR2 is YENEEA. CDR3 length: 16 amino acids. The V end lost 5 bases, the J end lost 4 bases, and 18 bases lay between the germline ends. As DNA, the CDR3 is TGTGCCAGCAGCCCCCCGAGGACGGGATTTTACAATGAGCAGTTCTTC. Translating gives CASSPPRTGFYNEQFF.

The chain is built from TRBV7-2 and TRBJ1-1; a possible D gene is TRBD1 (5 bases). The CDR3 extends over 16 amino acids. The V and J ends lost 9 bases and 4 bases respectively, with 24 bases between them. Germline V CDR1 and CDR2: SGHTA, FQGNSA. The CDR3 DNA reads TGTGCCAGAGTAGTCAGGGATTCGGCCCGGAGCACTGAAGCTTTCTTT. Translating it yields CARVVRDSARSTEAFF. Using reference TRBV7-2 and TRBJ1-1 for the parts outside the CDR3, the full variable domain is GAGVSQSPSNKVTEKGKDVELRCDPISGHTALYWYRQSLGQGLEFLIYFQGNSAPDKSGLPSDRFSAERTGGSVSTLTIQRTQQEDSAVYLCARVVRDSARSTEAFFGQGTRLTVV.

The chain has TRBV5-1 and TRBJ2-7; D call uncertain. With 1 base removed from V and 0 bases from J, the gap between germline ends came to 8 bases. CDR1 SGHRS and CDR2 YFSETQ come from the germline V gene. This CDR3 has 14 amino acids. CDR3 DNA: TGCGCCAGCAGCTTGATGTGGAGCTCCTACGAGCAGTACTTC. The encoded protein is CASSLMWSSYEQYF.